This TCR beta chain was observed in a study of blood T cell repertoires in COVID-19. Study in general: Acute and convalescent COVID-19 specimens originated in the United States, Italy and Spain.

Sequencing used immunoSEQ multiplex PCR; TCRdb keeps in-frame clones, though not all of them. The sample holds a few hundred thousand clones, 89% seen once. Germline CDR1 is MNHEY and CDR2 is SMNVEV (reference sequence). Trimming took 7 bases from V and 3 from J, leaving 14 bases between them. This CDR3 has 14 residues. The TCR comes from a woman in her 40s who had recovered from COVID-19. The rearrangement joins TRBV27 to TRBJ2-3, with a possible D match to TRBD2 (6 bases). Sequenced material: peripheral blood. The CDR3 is CASKPTRETDTQYF. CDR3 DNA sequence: TGTGCCAGCAAACCGACTAGAGAAACAGATACGCAGTATTTT.